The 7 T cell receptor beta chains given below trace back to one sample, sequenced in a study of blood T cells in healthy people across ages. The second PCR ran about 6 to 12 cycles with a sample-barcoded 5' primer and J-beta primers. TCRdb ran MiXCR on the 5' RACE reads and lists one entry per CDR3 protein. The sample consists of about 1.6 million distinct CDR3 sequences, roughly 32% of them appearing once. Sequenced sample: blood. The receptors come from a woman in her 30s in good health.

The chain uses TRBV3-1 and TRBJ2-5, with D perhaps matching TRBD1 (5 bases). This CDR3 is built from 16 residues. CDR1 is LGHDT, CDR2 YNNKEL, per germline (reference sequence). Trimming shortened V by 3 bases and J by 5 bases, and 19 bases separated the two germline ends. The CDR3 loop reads CASSQGPGHPGETQYF. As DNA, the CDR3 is TGTGCCAGCAGCCAGGGCCCTGGACACCCTGGGGAGACCCAGTACTTC.

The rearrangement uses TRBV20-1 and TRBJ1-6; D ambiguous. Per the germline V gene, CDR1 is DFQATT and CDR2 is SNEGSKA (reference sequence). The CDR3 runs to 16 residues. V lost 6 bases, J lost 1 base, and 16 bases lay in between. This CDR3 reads CSAPVALGSYNSPLHF. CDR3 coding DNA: TGCAGTGCCCCGGTTGCCTTAGGATCCTATAATTCACCCCTCCACTTT.

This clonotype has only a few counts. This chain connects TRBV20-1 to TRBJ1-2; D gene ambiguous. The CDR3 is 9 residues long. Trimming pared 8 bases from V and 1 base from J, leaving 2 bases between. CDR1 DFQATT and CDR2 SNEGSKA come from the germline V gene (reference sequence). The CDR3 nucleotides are TGCAGTATTAACTATGGCTACACCTTC. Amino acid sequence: CSINYGYTF.

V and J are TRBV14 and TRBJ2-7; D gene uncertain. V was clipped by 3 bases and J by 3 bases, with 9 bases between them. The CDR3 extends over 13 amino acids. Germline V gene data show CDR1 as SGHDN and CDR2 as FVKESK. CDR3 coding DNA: TGTGCCAGCAGCCATACAGAGGACTACGAGCAGTACTTC. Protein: CASSHTEDYEQYF.

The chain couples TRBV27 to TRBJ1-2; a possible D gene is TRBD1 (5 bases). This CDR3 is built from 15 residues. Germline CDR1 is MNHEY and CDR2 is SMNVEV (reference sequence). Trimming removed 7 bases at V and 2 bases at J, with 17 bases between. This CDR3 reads CASTPRLAGNYGYTF. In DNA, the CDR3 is TGTGCCAGCACCCCCCGTTTAGCAGGGAACTATGGCTACACCTTC.

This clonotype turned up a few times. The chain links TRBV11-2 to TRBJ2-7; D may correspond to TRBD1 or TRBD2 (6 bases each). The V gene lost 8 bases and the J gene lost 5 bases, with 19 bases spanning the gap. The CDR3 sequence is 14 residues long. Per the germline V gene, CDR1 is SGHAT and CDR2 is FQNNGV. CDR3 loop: CASSGAGRSDEQYF. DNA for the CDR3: TGTGCCAGCTCGGGGGCGGGGAGATCCGACGAGCAGTACTTC.

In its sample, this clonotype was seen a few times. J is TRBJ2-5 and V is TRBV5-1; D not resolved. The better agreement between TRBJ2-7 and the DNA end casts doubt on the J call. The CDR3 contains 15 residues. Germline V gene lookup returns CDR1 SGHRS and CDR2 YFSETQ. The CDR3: CASSLDRPNYYEQYF. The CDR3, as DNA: TGCGCCAGCAGCTTGGACAGACCGAATTATTACGAGCAGTACTTC.